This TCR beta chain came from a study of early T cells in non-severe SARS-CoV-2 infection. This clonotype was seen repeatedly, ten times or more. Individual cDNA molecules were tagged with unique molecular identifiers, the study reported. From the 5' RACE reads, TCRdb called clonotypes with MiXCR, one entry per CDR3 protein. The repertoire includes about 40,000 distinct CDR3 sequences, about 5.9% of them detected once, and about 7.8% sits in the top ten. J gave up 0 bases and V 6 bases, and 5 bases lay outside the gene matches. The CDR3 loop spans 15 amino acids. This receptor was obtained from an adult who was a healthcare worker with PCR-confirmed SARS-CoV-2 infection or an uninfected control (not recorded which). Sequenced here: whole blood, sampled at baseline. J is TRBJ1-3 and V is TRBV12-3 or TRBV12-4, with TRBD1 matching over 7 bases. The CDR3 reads CASRETGASGNTIYF. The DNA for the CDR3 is TGTGCCAGCAGGGAAACAGGGGCCTCTGGAAACACCATATATTTT.